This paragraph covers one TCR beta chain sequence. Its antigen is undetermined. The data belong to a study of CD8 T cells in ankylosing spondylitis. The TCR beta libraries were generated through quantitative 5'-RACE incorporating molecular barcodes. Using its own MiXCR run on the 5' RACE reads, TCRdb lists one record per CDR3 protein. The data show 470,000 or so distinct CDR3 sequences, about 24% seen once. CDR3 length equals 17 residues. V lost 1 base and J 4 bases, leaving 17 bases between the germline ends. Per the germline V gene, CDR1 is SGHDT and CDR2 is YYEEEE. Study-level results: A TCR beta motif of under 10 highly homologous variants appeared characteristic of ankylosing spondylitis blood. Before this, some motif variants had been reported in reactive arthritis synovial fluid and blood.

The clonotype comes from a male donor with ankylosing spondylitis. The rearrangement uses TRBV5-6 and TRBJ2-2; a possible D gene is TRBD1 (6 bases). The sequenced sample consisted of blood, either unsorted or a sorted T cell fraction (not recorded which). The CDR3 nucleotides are TGTGCCAGCAGCTTGACGCTCGGACAGTGGACCACCGGGGAGCTGTTTTTT. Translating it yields CASSLTLGQWTTGELFF.